Below, 15 T cell receptor beta chains from the same sample are listed, as sequenced in a study of neurological immune-mediated disorders. TCRdb itself ran the 5' RACE reads through MiXCR, one entry per CDR3 protein. The table lists about 54,000 distinct CDR3 sequences, 3.5% to 4% of them singletons. Sequencing used CD4+ T cells from blood. The origin of the receptors is a woman aged 40 to 49 with multiple sclerosis.

There are a few counts of this clonotype. J is TRBJ2-3 and V is TRBV6-6; 9 bases are shared with TRBD1. CDR1 and CDR2 from the germline V gene are MNHNY and SVGAGI (reference sequence). This CDR3 has 17 amino acids. V was pared by 6 bases and J by 0 bases, with 10 bases of the junction left unmatched. CDR3 bases: TGTGCCAGCAGCCGCTACTCGACAGGGGGGAGCACAGATACGCAGTATTTT. Its protein product is CASSRYSTGGSTDTQYF.

The sample holds many counts of this clonotype. The chain joins TRBV5-1 to TRBJ1-1, with D tentatively TRBD1 (5 bases). Trimming cost V 5 bases and J 0 bases, with 8 bases left between them. The CDR3 consists of 13 residues. The germline gives CDR1 SGHRS, CDR2 YFSETQ. CDR3 sequence reads: CASRGRVNTEAFF. DNA for the CDR3: TGCGCCAGCAGGGGCAGGGTGAACACTGAAGCTTTCTTT.

There are many counts of this clonotype. This rearrangement joins TRBV5-1 to TRBJ2-1; D possibly uses TRBD1 or TRBD2 (5 bases each). This CDR3 contains 14 residues. Germline V gives CDR1 SGHRS, CDR2 YFSETQ. V dropped 1 base and J dropped 10 bases, with 15 bases sitting between them. For the CDR3, the DNA is TGCGCCAGCAGCTTGCCGGGGCCGTTGGGGGAGCAGTTCTTC. Translation gives CASSLPGPLGEQFF.

This clonotype was counted at least ten times. This sequence joins TRBV29-1 and TRBJ1-1; D possibly corresponds to TRBD1 (6 bases). Trimming stripped 8 bases from V and 5 bases from J, with 15 bases between. Germline values: CDR1 SQVTM, CDR2 ANQGSEA. The CDR3 sequence is 12 residues long. The CDR3 is CSTYGGETEAFF. The CDR3 DNA follows: TGCAGCACCTACGGGGGCGAGACTGAAGCTTTCTTT.

This clonotype came up many times. The chain is built from TRBV4-1 and TRBJ2-2; D ambiguous. In germline, CDR1 is MGHRA, CDR2 YSYEKL. The V gene lost 4 bases and the J gene lost 1 base, with 13 bases spanning the gap. CDR3 length: 16 residues. The CDR3 sequence is CASSREPWRNTGELFF. The CDR3 region has the DNA TGCGCCAGCAGCCGCGAGCCGTGGCGGAACACCGGGGAGCTGTTTTTT.

This clonotype was detected ten times or more. This chain connects TRBV6-1 to TRBJ1-5, with D possibly being TRBD1 (5 bases). The germline gives CDR1 MNHNS, CDR2 SASEGT. The CDR3 length is 13 residues. V lost 8 bases and J 3 bases, leaving 11 bases between the germline ends. The CDR3, as DNA: TGTGCCAGCCGGAGGGACGACAATCAGCCCCAGCATTTT. Translation: CASRRDDNQPQHF.

The sample holds many counts of this clonotype. The genes are TRBV5-5 and TRBJ2-1, with 8 bases aligning to TRBD2. Germline V gene data show CDR1 as SGHKS and CDR2 as YYEKEE (reference sequence). V dropped 2 bases and J dropped 4; count of bases not matched to a gene: 8. The CDR3 length is 16 residues. CDR3 protein: CASSLLAGSVYNEQFF. The CDR3 nucleotides read TGTGCCAGCAGCTTATTAGCGGGGTCGGTTTACAATGAGCAGTTCTTC.

This clonotype was seen repeatedly, ten times or more. The rearrangement joins TRBV4-2 to TRBJ2-7; tentative D call: TRBD2 (7 bases). Germline V gives CDR1 LGHNA, CDR2 YNFKEQ. There are 15 residues in the CDR3. V shed 0 bases and J shed 2 bases, with 11 bases lying between them. CDR3 residues: CASSQDRGGTYEQYF. The CDR3 DNA reads TGTGCCAGCAGCCAAGATAGGGGGGGGACCTACGAGCAGTACTTC.

This clonotype was detected ten times or more. The rearrangement uses TRBV18 and TRBJ2-1; D is possibly TRBD1 or TRBD2 (5 bases each). Germline V lookup: CDR1 KGHSH, CDR2 LQKENI. V was cut by 3 bases and J by 8 bases, with 14 bases left in between. The CDR3 spans 14 residues. This chain's CDR3 is CASSPGVRIDEQFF. The CDR3 bases are TGTGCCAGCTCACCGGGGGTCCGTATAGATGAGCAGTTCTTC.

At least ten counts were recorded for this clonotype. The CDR3 region has the DNA TGCAGCGTTATCCGGGACAGGACCACAGATACGCAGTATTTT. Translating it yields CSVIRDRTTDTQYF. This chain links TRBV29-1 with TRBJ2-3; 8 bases line up with TRBD1. V was pared by 5 bases and J by 2 bases, with 6 bases of the junction left unmatched. This CDR3 comprises 14 residues. The germline CDR1 and CDR2 sequences are SQVTM and ANQGSEA.

This clonotype was picked up many times. The chain joins TRBV20-1 to TRBJ2-1; 7 nucleotides match TRBD2. This CDR3 comprises 15 residues. Germline V gene data show CDR1 as DFQATT and CDR2 as SNEGSKA (reference sequence). V was clipped by 7 bases and J by 0 bases; unmatched bases: 9. The CDR3 DNA is TGCAGTGTTATCCGAGCGGGGACCTCCTACAATGAGCAGTTCTTC. Translation gives CSVIRAGTSYNEQFF.

This clonotype has ten or more counts. The chain combines TRBV29-1 with TRBJ1-2; tentatively, D is TRBD1 (5 bases). The germline gives CDR1 SQVTM, CDR2 ANQGSEA. Trimming left V 2 bases short and J 8 bases short, with 18 bases between. The CDR3 spans 14 residues. The CDR3 nucleotides are TGCAGCGTTGAAATCGAGCGGCAGGGCTACGGCTACACCTTC. Its protein is CSVEIERQGYGYTF.

In its sample, this clonotype was seen many times. The chain links TRBV5-1 to TRBJ2-2, with D maybe TRBD1 (6 bases). The CDR3 is made up of 17 amino acids. CDR1 and CDR2 from the germline V gene are SGHRS and YFSETQ. Between the trimmed V and J ends, which lost 4 bases and 7 bases, there was a span of 23 bases. This CDR3 is CASSPFPIPGQHGELFF. The CDR3 DNA sequence: TGCGCCAGCAGCCCTTTCCCCATTCCGGGACAACACGGGGAGCTGTTTTTT.

At least ten counts were recorded for this clonotype. The chain recombines TRBV2 with TRBJ2-3; either TRBD1 or TRBD2 may supply D (5 bases each). The CDR3 sequence is 11 residues long. V lost 8 bases and J 14 bases, leaving 17 bases between the germline ends. Germline values: CDR1 SNHLY, CDR2 FYNNEI. CDR3 DNA sequence: TGTGCCAGCCTTCGAGGGGCCCGCCCGTATTTT. Amino acids: CASLRGARPYF.

This clonotype was seen many times. This chain uses TRBV5-1 with TRBJ2-1; 7 bases are shared with TRBD1. J lost 2 bases, V lost 4 bases, and 6 bases had no gene match. The V gene's germline CDR1 is SGHRS and CDR2 YFSETQ. The CDR3 runs to 15 residues. The CDR3 bases are TGCGCCAGCAGCATAACCGGGACAGCCTACAATGAGCAGTTCTTC. Translated: CASSITGTAYNEQFF.